This T cell receptor beta chain is from a study of regulatory T cells in long-lasting Graves disease. With respect to this clonotype: Antigen unknown.

Trimming at V came to 6 bases and at J to 7 bases, leaving 11 bases not matched to a gene. The CDR3 covers 15 residues. The germline CDR1 and CDR2 sequences are MDHEN and SYDVKM. Time point in this sample: newly diagnosed GD, antithyroid drugs for less than 3 months. PBMCs provided the RNA from which the TCR library was made. Study-level results: Persistent disease exhibited a predilection for TRBV28, TRBJ1-2 and TRBJ2-5.

Arm-PCR of CDR3 regions and iRepertoire HTBI primers were the basis on which TCR beta libraries were built. MiXCR, applied by TCRdb to the multiplex PCR reads, yields one record per CDR3 protein. The sample records approximately 400,000 distinct CDR3 sequences, 14% to 15% being singletons. This sample also belongs to another study, concerning T cells in Graves' hyperthyroidism and ophthalmopathy. That investigation notes: First-round RT-PCR targeting the TCR CDR3 was performed with the HTBI primer set.

The gene calls are TRBV28 and TRBJ2-7; 11 bases fit TRBD2. This TCR was sampled from a woman aged 25-40 years with Graves disease. Sequences were derived from peripheral blood mononuclear cells (PBMCs), sampled at new diagnosis, from a patient treated with antithyroid drugs. The CDR3 here is CASSPGTSGGQEQYF. The CDR3 nucleotides are TGTGCCAGCAGCCCAGGGACTAGCGGAGGTCAGGAGCAGTACTTC.